Shown below are 9 T cell receptor beta chains from a single sample sequenced in a study of beta chain features in type 1 diabetes (dated by TCRdb to 2017 to 2018). The investigation overall reported the following: A moderate but significant shortening of TCRB CDR3 length was observed in type 1 diabetes patients in all four CD4+ subsets.

These receptors' antigens are unknown. Libraries were constructed by the immunoSEQ multiplex PCR assay. The entire isolated RNA was reverse transcribed using the High Capacity cDNA Reverse Transcription Kit, and thus expressed TCRB transcripts were sequenced. TCRdb took this table from immuneACCESS and kept in-frame rearrangements with V and J called. Such tables lack part of the clones; where checked against another copy, unresolved V genes explain under half of the gap, and the rest is unexplained. A total of a few hundred thousand clones appear in this sample, roughly 14% of them only once. In total, the top ten clones hold roughly 0.015% of the sample. The sample comprised naive CD4+ T cells from blood. The intended sense of this specimen's cell subset or site label: true naive CD4+ T cells. Receptors were obtained from a woman between 18 and 30 years old with type 1 diabetes.

The chain joins TRBV5-8 to TRBJ1-5; weak D call: TRBD1 (5 bases). The CDR3 consists of 15 residues. Trimming left V 4 bases short and J 4 bases short, with 15 bases between. Germline V lookup: CDR1 SGHTS, CDR2 YDEGEE. This CDR3 is CASSRDGGGNQPQHF. The CDR3 coding sequence is TGTGCCAGCAGCCGGGACGGGGGAGGGAATCAGCCCCAGCATTTT.

The rearrangement links TRBV28 to TRBJ2-3; 7 bases line up with TRBD2. The CDR3 is made up of 12 amino acids. CDR1 MDHEN and CDR2 SYDVKM come from the germline V gene. Germline trimming cut 6 bases from V and 6 bases from J; bases unmatched to any gene: 3. The CDR3 DNA is TGTGCCAGCAGATTGGGGGGGGATACGCAGTATTTT. Its translation: CASRLGGDTQYF.

This clone has only a few counts. The rearrangement uses TRBV10-3 and TRBJ2-3; TRBD1 matches 12 bases. The length of the CDR3 is 12 residues. V trimming: 8 bases; J trimming: 14 bases; junction bases outside the gene matches: 8. CDR1 ENHRY and CDR2 SYGVKD come from the germline V gene. The CDR3 DNA reads TGTGCCATCGGGGGACAGGGGGCTTTAGGGTATTTT. Translation: CAIGGQGALGYF.

The V call is TRBV28, the J call TRBJ2-6, with a weak D call TRBD1 (6 bases). Germline assignment: CDR1 MDHEN and CDR2 SYDVKM. The CDR3 loop spans 14 amino acids. V was cut by 6 bases and J by 4 bases, with 10 bases left in between. CDR3 in amino acids: CASSFRGGANVLTF. The CDR3 DNA is TGTGCCAGCAGCTTCAGGGGAGGGGCCAACGTCCTGACTTTC.

This clone was counted between two and nine times. The chain recombines TRBV7-2 with TRBJ2-1, with 13 bases that match TRBD2. V shed 1 base and J 4 bases; nucleotides not matched to a gene: 4. CDR1 is SGHTA, CDR2 FQGNSA, per germline. CDR3 size: 17 residues. The CDR3 spells CASSLVGTSGTYNEQFF. The DNA for the CDR3 is TGTGCCAGCAGCTTAGTGGGGACTAGCGGGACTTACAATGAGCAGTTCTTC.

This clone was counted only a few times. The rearrangement links TRBV5-1 to TRBJ2-1, with 9 bases aligning to TRBD1. This CDR3 has 16 amino acids. Germline V gene lookup returns CDR1 SGHRS and CDR2 YFSETQ. The trim removed 2 bases at V and 6 bases at J, leaving 9 bases unmatched. CDR3 sequence: CASSFLDRGSSNEQFF. The CDR3 DNA reads TGCGCCAGCAGCTTTTTGGACAGGGGATCGTCCAATGAGCAGTTCTTC.

This clone was seen a handful of times. The V call is TRBV7-2, the J call TRBJ2-3, with 7 bases fitting TRBD1. In germline, CDR1 is SGHTA, CDR2 FQGNSA. The length of the CDR3 is 13 residues. V shed 5 bases, J shed 6 bases, and the junction held 5 bases outside the gene matches. This chain's CDR3 is CASSGQASDTQYF. The CDR3 DNA is TGTGCCAGCAGCGGACAGGCCTCCGATACGCAGTATTTT.

This clone was counted between two and nine times. The chain carries TRBV6-6 and TRBJ1-2, with D unclear. This CDR3 is 11 amino acids long. The germline gives CDR1 MNHNY, CDR2 SVGAGI (reference sequence). V lost 2 bases and J 4 bases, leaving 2 bases between the germline ends. The CDR3 DNA follows: TGTGCCAGCAGTTACCGCTATGGCTACACCTTC. Its protein product is CASSYRYGYTF.

In DNA form, the CDR3 reads TGTGCCTGGAGTCCTACGGGGGGCACCGGGGAGCTGTTTTTT. This codes for CAWSPTGGTGELFF. The chain combines TRBV30 with TRBJ2-2; 7 bases align to TRBD2. V dropped 2 bases and J dropped 4; count of bases not matched to a gene: 4. Per germline, CDR1 GTSNPN and CDR2 SVGIG (reference sequence). The CDR3 runs to 14 residues.